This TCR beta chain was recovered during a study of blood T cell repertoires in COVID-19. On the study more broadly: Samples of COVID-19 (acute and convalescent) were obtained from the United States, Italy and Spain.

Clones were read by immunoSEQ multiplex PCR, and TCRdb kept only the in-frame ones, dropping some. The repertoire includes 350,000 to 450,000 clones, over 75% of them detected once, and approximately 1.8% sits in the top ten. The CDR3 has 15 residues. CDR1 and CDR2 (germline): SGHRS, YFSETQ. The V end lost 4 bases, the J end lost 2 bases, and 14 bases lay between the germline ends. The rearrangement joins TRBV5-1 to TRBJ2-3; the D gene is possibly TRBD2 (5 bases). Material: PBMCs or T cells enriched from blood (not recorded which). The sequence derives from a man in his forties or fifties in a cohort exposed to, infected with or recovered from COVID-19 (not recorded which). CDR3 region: CASSREGYLTDTQYF. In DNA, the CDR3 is TGCGCCAGCAGCCGCGAGGGTTACCTCACAGATACGCAGTATTTT. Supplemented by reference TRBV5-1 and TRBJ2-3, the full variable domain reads KAGVTQTPRYLIKTRGQQVTLSCSPISGHRSVSWYQQTPGQGLQFLFEYFSETQRNKGNFPGRFSGRQFSNSRSEMNVSTLELGDSALYLCASSREGYLTDTQYFGPGTRLTVL.